What follows describes a single T cell receptor (beta chain). This clonotype was found many times. The target of this receptor is not known. No base-level quality is on record; no much larger clone is a single base apart. The time point label here, explained by the study, means: longitudinal time-point 1 (baseline). Unsorted PBMC libraries were generated from 2 million PBMCs stored in RNAlater at -80 °C until RNA extraction. Multiple sclerosis patients were enrolled in a US clinical protocol evaluating disease progression by magnetic resonance imaging. Peripheral blood underwent Ficoll-Hypaque density gradient centrifugation to isolate PBMCs, which were then cryopreserved in liquid nitrogen. This sample was taken from a study of neurological immune-mediated disorders (dated by TCRdb to the late 2010s). For the wider study: Among the roughly 35 multiple sclerosis patients, about 30 had relapsing-remitting MS and 3 had secondary progressive MS. Longitudinal HAM/TSP and healthy donors had 3 time-points each (3-40 month intervals). The cohort included approximately 70 subjects: roughly 14 with HAM/TSP, some 35 with multiple sclerosis, and around 20 healthy controls. Alongside PBMC samples, the set of some 98 TCR-beta libraries contained longitudinal samples, technical triplicates, and paired CD4+ and CD8+ T-cell subsets that had been sorted. The study compared peripheral blood TCR-beta repertoires of HTLV-I-associated myelopathy (HAM/TSP) patients, multiple sclerosis patients and healthy controls using UMI-based sequencing. What the study reported, not specific to this receptor: In phylogenetic analysis, the repertoires of 18 of 34 MS patients grouped into a cluster of related CDR3 sequences, which suggests a possible signature at the repertoire level. No identical CDR3 amino acid sequences were found to be shared among expanded clones across subjects, suggesting that TCR-beta repertoires were private in all groups. TCR clonal expansion was highest in HAM/TSP patients and lowest in MS patients, with MS patients falling below even healthy controls. The MS cluster was not associated with any clinical or MRI features, and the authors stated that larger cohorts are needed.

The V end loses 5 bases and the J end loses 5 bases, and a stretch of 9 bases separates them. Per the germline V gene, SNHLY is the CDR1 and FYNNEI is the CDR2. Measured from the cysteine to the phenylalanine, the CDR3 is 13 residues long. Just the 39-base CDR3 DNA is kept, in frame starting at base 1. To synthesize cDNA, template-switch 5'RACE was performed with a primer carrying a 10-nucleotide random unique molecular identifier so that each TCR transcript was tagged. Every sequencing run covered 15-18 subjects and yielded more than 160 million TCR-beta sequences. Total RNA was extracted with the RNeasy kit. The KAPA Real-time Library Amplification kit was used to amplify TCR-beta VDJ regions with primers for the TCR constant region and the 5'RACE anchor. Sample indexes and Illumina adaptors were added in a first PCR, after which library yield was increased in a second PCR. After purification with Ampure beads, the TCR product of roughly 650 bp was size-selected on a 2% E-gel SizeSelection system. Before pooling, libraries had their quality checked on a Bioanalyzer, their concentration measured with Qubit, and their quantity determined with the Kapa Library Quantification kit. Libraries were sequenced paired-end 2 x 150 bp on an Illumina HiSeq 2500. To increase sequence diversity, 25-30% phiX was spiked into each library pool. Per the authors' processing: The UMI-based MiGEC pipeline processed quality-filtered reads and removed over 80% of raw TCR sequences during error correction. IMGT germline references were used for alignment of VDJ genes, and clonotypes were defined by a unique CDR3 amino acid sequence together with V-J genes. Clonal expansion, Shannon diversity and CDR3 relatedness (CalcPairwiseDistances, ClusterSamples) were evaluated with VDJtools, and phylogenetic trees were built with CLCbio workbench. A clone was classed as expanded if it had 8 or more unique UMIs, a cutoff based on coefficient-of-variation modelling across technical triplicates. The raw public data were reprocessed by TCRdb itself: fastp quality trimming at Q25, MiXCR clonotype calling, in-frame beta chains only. Rows merge per CDR3 protein into single entries with the most common DNA and genes. The V and J calls reflect TCRdb's pipeline rather than the authors' work. In all, the sample holds 40,000 or so distinct CDR3 sequences, and under 4% of those were seen once. The ten largest clones represent around 7.7% of the sample.

Source material: PBMCs. The chain couples TRBV2 to TRBJ2-2; the D gene is possibly TRBD2, with 5 bases matching. This sequence was found in a woman aged 55 to 70 with multiple sclerosis. The CDR3 loop reads CASSRGWTGELFF. Here is the DNA: TGTGCCAGCAGTAGAGGGTGGACCGGGGAGCTGTTTTTT.